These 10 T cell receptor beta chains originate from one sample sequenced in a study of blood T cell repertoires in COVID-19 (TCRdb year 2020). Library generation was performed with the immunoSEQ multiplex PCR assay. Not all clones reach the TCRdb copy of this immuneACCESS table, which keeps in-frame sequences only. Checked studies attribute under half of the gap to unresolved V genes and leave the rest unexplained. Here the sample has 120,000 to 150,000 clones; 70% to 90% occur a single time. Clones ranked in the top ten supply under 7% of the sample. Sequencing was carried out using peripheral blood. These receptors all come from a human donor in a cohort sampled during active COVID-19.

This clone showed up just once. CDR3 sequence reads: CASNRANRGEQYF. CDR3 nucleotides: TGTGCCAGCAATCGAGCCAACCGGGGCGAGCAGTACTTC. The chain employs TRBV6-5 and TRBJ2-7, with D possibly matching TRBD2 (5 bases). V lost 7 bases and J lost 6, with 16 bases in between. The CDR3 length is 13 residues. Per germline, CDR1 MNHEY and CDR2 SVGAGI.

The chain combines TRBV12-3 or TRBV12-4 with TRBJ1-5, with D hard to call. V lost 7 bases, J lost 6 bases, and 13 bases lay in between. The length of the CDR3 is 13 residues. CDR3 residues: CASTLGGFQPQHF. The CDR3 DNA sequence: TGTGCCAGCACCTTGGGAGGGTTTCAGCCCCAGCATTTT.

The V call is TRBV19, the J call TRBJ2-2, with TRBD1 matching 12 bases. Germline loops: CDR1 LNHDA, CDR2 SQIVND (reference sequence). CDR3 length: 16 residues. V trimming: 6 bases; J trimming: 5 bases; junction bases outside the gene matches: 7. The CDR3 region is CASRSPGQGATGELFF. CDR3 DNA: TGTGCCAGTAGGAGTCCGGGACAGGGGGCAACCGGGGAGCTGTTTTTT.

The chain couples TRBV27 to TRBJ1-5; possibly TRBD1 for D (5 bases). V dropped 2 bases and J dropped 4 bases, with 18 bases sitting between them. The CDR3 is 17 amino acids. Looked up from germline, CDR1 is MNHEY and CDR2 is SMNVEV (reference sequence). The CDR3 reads CASSLKGAGRGNQPQHF. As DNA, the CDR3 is TGTGCCAGCAGTTTAAAGGGCGCAGGGAGGGGAAATCAGCCCCAGCATTTT.

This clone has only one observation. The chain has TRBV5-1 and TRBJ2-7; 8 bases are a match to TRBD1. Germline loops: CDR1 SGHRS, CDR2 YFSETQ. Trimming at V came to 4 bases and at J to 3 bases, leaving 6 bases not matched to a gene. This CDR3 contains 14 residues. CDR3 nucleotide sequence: TGCGCCAGCAGCGCGTGGGACAGGTTCTACGAGCAGTACTTC. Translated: CASSAWDRFYEQYF.

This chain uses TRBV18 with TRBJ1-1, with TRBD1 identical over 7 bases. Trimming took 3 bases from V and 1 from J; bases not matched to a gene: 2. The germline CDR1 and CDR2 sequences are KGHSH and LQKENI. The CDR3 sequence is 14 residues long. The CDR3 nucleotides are TGTGCCAGCTCACCGGGACAGACGAACACTGAAGCTTTCTTT. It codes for CASSPGQTNTEAFF.

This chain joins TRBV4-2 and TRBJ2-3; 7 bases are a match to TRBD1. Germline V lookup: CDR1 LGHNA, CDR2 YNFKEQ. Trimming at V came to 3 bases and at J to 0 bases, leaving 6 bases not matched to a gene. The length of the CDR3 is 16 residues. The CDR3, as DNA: TGTGCCAGCAGCCAGCCCACAGGGGCTAGCACAGATACGCAGTATTTT. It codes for CASSQPTGASTDTQYF.

In DNA, the CDR3 is TGCAGTGCTAGTGGGGGAGCGGGAGGGCCAACCAAAAACATTCAGTACTTC. As protein: CSASGGAGGPTKNIQYF. The chain has TRBV20-1 and TRBJ2-4; the match to TRBD2 covers 10 bases. V was pared by 3 bases and J by 2 bases, with 10 bases of the junction left unmatched. The germline V gene has CDR1 DFQATT and CDR2 SNEGSKA (reference sequence). CDR3 length equals 17 residues.

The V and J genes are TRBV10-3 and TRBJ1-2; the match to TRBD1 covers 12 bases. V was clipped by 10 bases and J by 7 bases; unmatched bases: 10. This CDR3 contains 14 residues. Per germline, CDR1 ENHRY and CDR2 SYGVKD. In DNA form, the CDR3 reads TGTGCCAGCGAGAGGGGACAGGGGGCTGCTGGCTACACCTTC. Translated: CASERGQGAAGYTF.

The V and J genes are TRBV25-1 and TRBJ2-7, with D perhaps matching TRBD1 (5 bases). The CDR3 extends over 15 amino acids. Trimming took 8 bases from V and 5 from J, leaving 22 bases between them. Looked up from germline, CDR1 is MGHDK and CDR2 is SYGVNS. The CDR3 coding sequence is TGTGCCAGCCGGCAAGACGGACATCTCCCCAACGAGCAGTACTTC. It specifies CASRQDGHLPNEQYF.